The clone carrying this T cell receptor (beta chain) occurred a few times. Its antigen remains unknown. The data originate from a study of identical twins. Broader study findings: In drawing conclusions, the study used cross-sectional statistical analysis and did not follow the same donors.

TCRdb redid the calling of the 5' RACE reads with MiXCR, one entry per CDR3 protein. The repertoire includes roughly 1,500,000 distinct CDR3 sequences, 25% to 35% of them detected once, and 0.25% to 0.3% sits in the top ten. In germline, CDR1 is SGHDT, CDR2 YYEEEE. The length of the CDR3 is 15 residues. The trim removed 0 bases at V and 6 bases at J, leaving 5 bases unmatched. V and J are TRBV5-6 and TRBJ2-1; 8 positions match TRBD2. This TCR derives from a newborn girl in good health. Sequencing was carried out using cord blood. The CDR3 here is CASSLVREESNEQFF. The CDR3 DNA follows: TGTGCCAGCAGCTTGGTGCGGGAGGAATCCAATGAGCAGTTCTTC. The full variable domain, with the rest looked up from reference TRBV5-6 and TRBJ2-1, is DAGVTQSPTHLIKTRGQQVTLRCSPKSGHDTVSWYQQALGQGPQFIFQYYEEEERQRGNFPDRFSGHQFPNYSSELNVNALLLGDSALYLCASSLVREESNEQFFGPGTRLTVL.